The rows below give T cell receptor beta chains drawn from one sample of a study of T cells expressing NK-cell markers. TCRdb reanalyzed the 5' RACE reads, giving one entry per CDR3 protein sequence and no DNA. Seen in this sample are fewer than 400,000 distinct CDR3 sequences; the ten most common clones hold roughly a tenth. The sequencing sample was made of blood T cells: a sorted CD56 or NKG2C T cell subset, CD4+ or CD8+ T cells, or bulk PBMC T cells (not recorded which). The source of these receptors is a woman aged 45-60 years in good health. The CDR3 runs from the conserved cysteine through the conserved F or W.

J gene: TRBJ2-1
V gene: TRBV7-2
CDR3 protein: CASTSQGSVYNEQFF

J gene: TRBJ1-2
V gene: TRBV7-2
CDR3 protein: CASSLWVREDSYGYTF

J gene: TRBJ2-5
V gene: TRBV24-1
CDR3 protein: CATSGSGRIKETQYF

J gene: TRBJ2-7
V gene: TRBV7-9
CDR3 protein: CASSRPGTPREQYF

J gene: TRBJ2-1
V gene: TRBV20-1
CDR3 protein: CSADRGSGRSSYNEQFF

J gene: TRBJ2-4
V gene: TRBV29-1
CDR3 protein: CSAGAAGIQYF

J gene: TRBJ2-1
V gene: TRBV15
CDR3 protein: CATSREDLTSGRDLNEQFF

J gene: TRBJ2-5
V gene: TRBV5-1
CDR3 protein: CASSPGGGETQYF

J gene: TRBJ2-5
V gene: TRBV27
CDR3 protein: CASSSPPFGRGGETQYF

J gene: TRBJ1-1
V gene: TRBV12-3/TRBV12-4
CDR3 protein: CASKTTGFGTEAFF

J gene: TRBJ2-3
V gene: TRBV27
CDR3 protein: CASSLQGRGTDTQYF

J gene: TRBJ2-1
V gene: TRBV4-1
CDR3 protein: CASSQPGLHSYNEQFF

J gene: TRBJ2-1
V gene: TRBV29-1
CDR3 protein: CSVFTPTGYLFRYNEQFF